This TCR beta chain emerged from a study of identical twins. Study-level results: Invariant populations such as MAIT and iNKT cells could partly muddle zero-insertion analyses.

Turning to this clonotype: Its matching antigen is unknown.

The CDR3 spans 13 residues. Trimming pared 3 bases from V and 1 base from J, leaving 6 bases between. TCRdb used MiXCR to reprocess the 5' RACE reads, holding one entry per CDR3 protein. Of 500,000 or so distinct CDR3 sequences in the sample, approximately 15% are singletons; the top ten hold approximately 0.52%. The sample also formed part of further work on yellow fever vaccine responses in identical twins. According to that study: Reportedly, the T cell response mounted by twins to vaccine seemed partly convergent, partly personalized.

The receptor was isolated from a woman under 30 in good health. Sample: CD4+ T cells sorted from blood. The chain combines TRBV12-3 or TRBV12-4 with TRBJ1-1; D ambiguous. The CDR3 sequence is CASSFIWNTEAFF. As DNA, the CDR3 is TGTGCCAGCAGTTTTATCTGGAACACTGAAGCTTTCTTT.